In its sample, the clone carrying this T cell receptor beta chain was seen many times. The antigen is not known. Germline loops: CDR1 SGHTA, CDR2 FQGNSA. The junction had 14 bases not matched to a gene; V was cut back by 5 bases and J by 4 bases. The CDR3 sequence is 18 residues long. The sample comes from a study of human T cells and chemical hapten exposure. At the level of the study: In the approximately 25-week study, patients were dosed weekly with diphenylcyclopropenone on the scalp throughout. Patients, a majority of them female, were diagnosed with alopecia areata, totalis or universalis. Study-wide points: Versus controls, significantly more large CDR3 similarity clusters arose from expanded TCRs.

TCRdb passed the RACE reads through MiXCR, listing each CDR3 protein once. The table shows approximately 400,000 distinct CDR3 sequences, with approximately 5.1% occurring only once. The time point was: pre-sensitization, week 0. Treatment in this sample: therapeutic diphenylcyclopropenone sensitization with weekly scalp DPC. At patch-test visits, sampling came before the patch test. The TCR originated in a woman between 50 and 59 years old with alopecia areata. Some clones in this sample may be carry-over from other donors' samples. The material was whole blood, obtained in connection with sensitization to the hapten diphenylcyclopropenone (DPC). This rearrangement joins TRBV7-2 to TRBJ1-6; 7 bases align to TRBD1. CDR3 sequence (DNA): TGTGCCAGCAGCCCCTTCCCGCCGGGACAGAATTATAATTCACCCCTCCACTTT. This codes for CASSPFPPGQNYNSPLHF.